The next 19 T cell receptor beta chains were all read from a single sample in a study of cytomegalovirus exposure and HLA in healthy donors (dated by TCRdb to the late 2010s). The library was made by the immunoSEQ multiplex PCR assay. TCRdb carries this immuneACCESS record with in-frame sequences only. Its versions omit some clonotypes, under half of them owing to an unresolved V gene in the studies checked, with the rest unexplained. The sample yields about 180,000 clones; around nine tenths were counted once. The biggest ten clones account for roughly 1.4% of the sample. Source material: PBMCs. Receptors were obtained from a woman under 40 in good health and CMV-seronegative.

The table lists this clone with a few counts. The V call is TRBV4-2, the J call TRBJ1-6; weak D call: TRBD1 (6 bases). Germline V gene data show CDR1 as LGHNA and CDR2 as YNFKEQ. The germline V and J ends were trimmed by 4 bases and 7 bases, with 11 bases remaining between them. The CDR3 runs to 14 residues. CDR3 residues: CASSPDSANSPLHF. CDR3 nucleotides: TGTGCCAGCAGCCCGGACAGTGCGAATTCACCCCTCCACTTT.

The chain uses TRBV14 and TRBJ2-2; TRBD2 matches 10 bases. V shed 1 base, J shed 1 base, and the junction held 6 bases outside the gene matches. The germline V gene has CDR1 SGHDN and CDR2 FVKESK. The CDR3 is 18 amino acids. The CDR3 DNA reads as TGTGCCAGCAGCCAAGGGTCCCTAGCGGGGGAGAACACCGGGGAGCTGTTTTTT. Translating gives CASSQGSLAGENTGELFF. The entire variable domain, with the rest obtained from reference TRBV14 and TRBJ2-2, is as follows: EAGVTQFPSHSVIEKGQTVTLRCDPISGHDNLYWYRRVMGKEIKFLLHFVKESKQDESGMPNNRFLAERTGGTYSTLKVQPAELEDSGVYFCASSQGSLAGENTGELFFGEGSRLTVL.

The chain employs TRBV5-4 and TRBJ2-3; 12 nucleotides align to TRBD2. After removal of 4 bases from V and 3 bases from J, the junction contained 6 bases not matched to a gene. CDR1 is SGHNT, CDR2 YYREEE, per germline (reference sequence). The CDR3 totals 16 residues. CDR3 protein: CASSRASGGATDTQYF. The CDR3 nucleotides are TGTGCCAGCAGCAGAGCTAGCGGGGGGGCGACAGATACGCAGTATTTT.

The chain is built from TRBV20-1 and TRBJ1-1; no definite D call. Germline CDR1 and CDR2: DFQATT and SNEGSKA (reference sequence). Trimming left V 6 bases short and J 4 bases short, with 9 bases between. This CDR3 is 11 amino acids long. CDR3 nucleotide sequence: TGCAGTGCCCGGTCAGGCACTGAAGCTTTCTTT. This encodes CSARSGTEAFF.

Only a few counts were recorded for this clone. The V and J genes are TRBV6-5 and TRBJ2-7; a weak D match, TRBD1 (6 bases). Trimming removed 0 bases from V and 4 bases from J, with 16 bases in between. Per germline, CDR1 MNHEY and CDR2 SVGAGI. There are 16 residues in the CDR3. The DNA for the CDR3 is TGTGCCAGCAGTTACTCGGGGTCTGGGGGCGGGTACGAGCAGTACTTC. Its translation: CASSYSGSGGGYEQYF.

This clone has just one count. V gene TRBV11-2 combines with J gene TRBJ1-5, with 7 positions matching TRBD1. The ends lost 0 bases at V and 2 bases at J; junction bases unmatched: 1. The CDR3 has 15 amino acids. The germline V gene encodes CDR1 SGHAT and CDR2 FQNNGV. CDR3 bases: TGTGCCAGCAGCTTAGATACAGGGGGCAATCAGCCCCAGCATTTT. This translates into CASSLDTGGNQPQHF.

The chain has TRBV6-6 and TRBJ2-1; 9 nucleotides line up with TRBD2. Germline V CDR1 and CDR2: MNHNY, SVGAGI (reference sequence). After removal of 6 bases from V and 6 bases from J, the junction contained 12 bases not matched to a gene. This CDR3 spans 16 amino acids. The CDR3 is CASSPPSGGRPNEQFF. The DNA for the CDR3 is TGTGCCAGCAGCCCTCCGAGCGGGGGGCGGCCCAATGAGCAGTTCTTC.

V gene TRBV4-1 combines with J gene TRBJ2-7, with 8 bases lining up with TRBD1. In germline, CDR1 is MGHRA, CDR2 YSYEKL. The length of the CDR3 is 15 residues. Trimming took 4 bases from V and 0 from J; bases not matched to a gene: 5. CDR3 DNA: TGCGCCAGCAGCCTCACAGGGGGTAGCTCCTACGAGCAGTACTTC. Translating it yields CASSLTGGSSYEQYF.

V and J are TRBV25-1 and TRBJ2-5; D may be TRBD1 (6 bases). V gave up 6 bases and J gave up 3 bases, with 8 bases separating them. CDR3 length equals 12 residues. Germline CDR1 is MGHDK and CDR2 is SYGVNS. CDR3 in DNA: TGTGCCAGCAGCCCAGGGGAAGAGACCCAGTACTTC. Encoded protein: CASSPGEETQYF.

The J gene is TRBJ2-7, the V gene TRBV7-9; 11 nucleotides align to TRBD2. V lost 0 bases, J lost 2 bases, and 0 bases stayed unmatched. The length of the CDR3 is 15 residues. Germline V gene lookup returns CDR1 SEHNR and CDR2 FQNEAQ (reference sequence). In DNA, the CDR3 is TGTGCCAGCAGCTTAGCGACTAGCGGGGCCTACGAGCAGTACTTC. This codes for CASSLATSGAYEQYF.

The CDR3 reads CASSFRGGLAKNIQYF. For the CDR3, the DNA is TGTGCCAGCAGTTTTCGGGGGGGCCTAGCCAAAAACATTCAGTACTTC. The chain uses TRBV6-5 and TRBJ2-4; 8 bases are shared with TRBD2. The CDR3 has 16 residues. Per germline, CDR1 MNHEY and CDR2 SVGAGI. V shed 4 bases, J shed 0 bases, and the junction held 5 bases outside the gene matches.

The chain joins TRBV30 to TRBJ1-2, with TRBD1 identical over 8 bases. Germline CDR1 GTSNPN, CDR2 SVGIG (reference sequence). J lost 7 bases, V lost 7 bases, and 5 bases had no gene match. The CDR3 is 11 residues long. This CDR3 is CASDREGGYTF. The CDR3 coding sequence is TGTGCCTCGGACAGGGAGGGTGGCTACACCTTC.

The chain is built from TRBV6-5 and TRBJ2-7, with no clear D. The ends were cut back, 2 bases at V and 6 bases at J, with 11 bases in the middle. The CDR3 is 13 amino acids. Germline V gene lookup returns CDR1 MNHEY and CDR2 SVGAGI. CDR3 sequence: CASSYAASREQYF. In DNA form, the CDR3 reads TGTGCCAGCAGTTACGCGGCCAGCCGCGAGCAGTACTTC.

The chain combines TRBV5-1 with TRBJ1-1, with D hard to call. The germline V gene has CDR1 SGHRS and CDR2 YFSETQ. V was clipped by 4 bases and J by 0 bases, with 10 bases between them. This CDR3 is built from 14 residues. CDR3 loop: CASSPTAVNTEAFF. The CDR3 nucleotides are TGCGCCAGCAGCCCCACAGCGGTGAACACTGAAGCTTTCTTT.

In DNA form, the CDR3 reads TGTGCCAGCAGCTTCTCGGCTAGCTCCTTATTCACAGATACGCAGTATTTT. Its translation: CASSFSASSLFTDTQYF. V is TRBV5-4 and J is TRBJ2-3, with a possible D match to TRBD2 (5 bases). The germline CDR1 and CDR2 sequences are SGHNT and YYREEE (reference sequence). The CDR3 has 17 amino acids. V dropped 2 bases and J dropped 2 bases, with 18 bases sitting between them.

This clone has just one count. The chain employs TRBV10-3 and TRBJ1-6; 7 bases are shared with TRBD1. The CDR3 runs 13 residues. Trimming removed 6 bases from V and 8 bases from J; junction bases left unmatched: 4. Looked up from germline, CDR1 is ENHRY and CDR2 is SYGVKD. This CDR3 reads CAIRTGYDSPLHF. For the CDR3, the DNA is TGTGCCATCAGGACAGGGTATGATTCACCCCTCCACTTT.

This clone has a handful of counts. The CDR3 sequence: CASTRLDPGQHNSPLHF. Here the CDR3 DNA reads TGTGCCAGCACCCGACTGGACCCGGGACAGCATAATTCACCCCTCCACTTT. J is TRBJ1-6 and V is TRBV27, with TRBD1 matching 7 bases. CDR1 is MNHEY and CDR2 is SMNVEV in the germline V gene (reference sequence). This CDR3 is built from 17 residues. Unmatched junction bases numbered 14, after V lost 7 bases and J lost 5 bases.

The genes are TRBV5-5 and TRBJ2-7, with 8 bases aligning to TRBD1. Germline V gene sequence: CDR1 SGHKS, CDR2 YYEKEE (reference sequence). This CDR3 is 13 amino acids long. The junction had 5 bases not matched to a gene; V was cut back by 4 bases and J by 5 bases. CDR3 protein: CASSPDRGHEQYF. CDR3 DNA: TGTGCCAGCAGCCCAGACAGGGGCCACGAGCAGTACTTC.

The rearrangement joins TRBV29-1 to TRBJ1-4, with 8 bases matching TRBD1. Germline CDR1 and CDR2: SQVTM and ANQGSEA. The V gene end was trimmed by 0 bases and the J gene end by 7 bases; junction bases not matched to a gene: 7. CDR3 length: 15 amino acids. CDR3 sequence reads: CSVEDWSGGGEKLFF. The CDR3 bases are TGCAGCGTTGAAGATTGGTCAGGGGGCGGTGAAAAACTGTTTTTT.